These 14 T cell receptor beta chains were all obtained from the same sample, sequenced in a study of PD-L1 blockade in urothelial cancer. Time point: peripheral blood 6 weeks after treatment start. Here immunoSEQ multiplex PCR was the method, and the copy in TCRdb shows in-frame clones only, minus some. Of tens of thousands of clones detected, about 79% appear once; the ten largest clones hold about 3%. This specimen was PBMCs, taken around atezolizumab (anti-PD-L1) treatment. Every receptor here comes from a man in his 70s with urothelial cancer.

The J gene is TRBJ1-2, the V gene TRBV10-3; 9 bases are a match to TRBD1. This CDR3 is 14 amino acids long. CDR1 and CDR2 (germline): ENHRY, SYGVKD. J lost 8 bases, V lost 6 bases, and 10 bases had no gene match. The CDR3 nucleotides read TGTGCCATCAGACCGGGACAGGGTCCCTTGGGCTACACCTTC. It specifies CAIRPGQGPLGYTF.

The rearrangement joins TRBV7-2 to TRBJ2-5; D is possibly TRBD1 (5 bases). This CDR3 has 16 amino acids. V gave up 4 bases and J gave up 5 bases, with 20 bases separating them. Germline V CDR1 and CDR2: SGHTA, FQGNSA. The chain's CDR3 is CASSSGAPQSSETQYF. The CDR3 bases are TGTGCCAGCAGCTCTGGGGCCCCTCAAAGCAGTGAGACCCAGTACTTC.

The CDR3 coding sequence is TGCGCCAGCAGCTCTAGGCCGGCTGGACTAGCGGGAGGAGATACGCAGTATTTT. This encodes CASSSRPAGLAGGDTQYF. V and J are TRBV4-1 and TRBJ2-3; TRBD2 matches at 14 bases. V gave up 5 bases and J gave up 5 bases; unmatched junction bases: 12. Germline assignment: CDR1 MGHRA and CDR2 YSYEKL. The CDR3 has 18 residues.

The gene calls are TRBV4-2 and TRBJ2-7; 10 bases map to TRBD1. The CDR3 is 16 residues long. V lost 2 bases and J lost 1; bases outside the gene matches: 5. The V gene's germline CDR1 is LGHNA and CDR2 YNFKEQ. The CDR3 DNA reads as TGTGCCAGCAGCCAAAATGACAGGGGGCCTTCCTACGAGCAGTACTTC. It is translated as CASSQNDRGPSYEQYF.

The V and J genes are TRBV6-1 and TRBJ2-1, with no clear D. V was shortened by 4 bases and J by 5 bases, with 12 bases between the two germline ends. The CDR3 covers 14 residues. The germline gives CDR1 MNHNS, CDR2 SASEGT. CDR3 sequence: CASSVSWADNEQFF. The CDR3 DNA sequence: TGTGCCAGCAGTGTTAGTTGGGCAGACAATGAGCAGTTCTTC.

The rearrangement links TRBV5-1 to TRBJ2-3, with TRBD2 matching 10 bases. Germline assignment: CDR1 SGHRS and CDR2 YFSETQ. The CDR3 spans 15 residues. With V trimmed by 4 bases and J by 4 bases, 6 bases remained unmatched. The CDR3 DNA sequence: TGCGCCAGCAGCAGGGCTAGCGGGGGAGCAGATACGCAGTATTTT. Its translation is CASSRASGGADTQYF.

This clone was seen a handful of times. The gene calls are TRBV4-1 and TRBJ2-1, with 9 nucleotides matching TRBD2. CDR1 MGHRA and CDR2 YSYEKL come from the germline V gene. The ends lost 1 base at V and 5 bases at J; junction bases unmatched: 0. The CDR3 has 14 residues. This CDR3 reads CASSQGLADNEQFF. CDR3 DNA sequence: TGCGCCAGCAGCCAAGGACTAGCGGACAATGAGCAGTTCTTC.

V gene TRBV7-2 combines with J gene TRBJ1-2; 7 bases are a match to TRBD1. Germline V gene data show CDR1 as SGHTA and CDR2 as FQGNSA. The CDR3 contains 13 residues. Trimming cost V 5 bases and J 6 bases; bases outside gene matches: 6. The CDR3 DNA sequence: TGTGCCAGCAGCCTTCGACAGGGAGATGGCTACACCTTC. Protein sequence: CASSLRQGDGYTF.

The rearrangement joins TRBV30 to TRBJ2-5, with D uncertain. Trimming removed 3 bases from V and 2 bases from J, with 16 bases in between. The germline CDR1 and CDR2 sequences are GTSNPN and SVGIG (reference sequence). The CDR3 is 15 amino acids. The CDR3 nucleotides are TGTGCCTGGAGCCTACCGACAAGATTACAAGAGACCCAGTACTTC. It is translated as CAWSLPTRLQETQYF.

This clone appeared once. The V and J genes are TRBV7-6 and TRBJ2-7, with 16 bases identical to TRBD2. The germline CDR1 and CDR2 sequences are SGHVS and FNYEAQ. J gave up 4 bases and V 5 bases, and 5 bases lay outside the gene matches. This CDR3 region has 16 residues. CDR3 nucleotides: TGTGCCAGCAGCCCCAGGGGACTAGCGGGAGGGTACGAGCAGTACTTC. It specifies CASSPRGLAGGYEQYF.

The chain carries TRBV7-8 and TRBJ1-1; 9 nucleotides match TRBD1. CDR1 and CDR2 (germline): SGHVS, FQNEAQ. The CDR3 contains 16 residues. Germline trimming cut 3 bases from V and 4 bases from J; bases unmatched to any gene: 9. CDR3 DNA sequence: TGTGCCAGCAGCTTCGTAAAGGGACAGGGAATCACTGAAGCTTTCTTT. It encodes CASSFVKGQGITEAFF.

CDR3 nucleotide sequence: TGTGCCAGCAGCCTAGGGACTAGCGGGGACACAGATACGCAGTATTTT. Its protein is CASSLGTSGDTDTQYF. J is TRBJ2-3 and V is TRBV11-3; 13 bases line up with TRBD2. V lost 5 bases to trimming and J lost 2 bases; unmatched junction nucleotides: 4. Germline-derived CDR1 and CDR2 are SGHNT and YENEEA. CDR3 length: 16 amino acids. The full variable domain, its missing parts supplied by reference TRBV11-3 and TRBJ2-3, is EAGVVQSPRYKIIEKKQPVAFWCNPISGHNTLYWYLQNLGQGPELLIRYENEEAVDDSQLPKDRFSAERLKGVDSTLKIQPAELGDSAVYLCASSLGTSGDTDTQYFGPGTRLTVL.

This clone has a single count. The chain joins TRBV21-1 to TRBJ1-1; TRBD1, the table's D call, lacks a check against the DNA. TRBV21-1 is a pseudogene locus. The CDR3 is 19 residues long. In nucleotides, the CDR3 is TGTGCCAGCAGCAAAGATTCTGACAGGGGCGGGTGGAGAGACACTGAAGCTTTCTTT. Protein product: CASSKDSDRGGWRDTEAFF.

The chain joins TRBV27 to TRBJ1-1; the D gene is possibly TRBD1 (5 bases). The CDR3 totals 13 residues. Trimming took off 0 bases at V and 12 bases at J, with 14 bases between the two ends. Germline CDR1 is MNHEY and CDR2 is SMNVEV (reference sequence). The CDR3 loop reads CASSLSRARNTFF. The CDR3 DNA reads TGTGCCAGCAGTTTATCCAGGGCGCGCAATACTTTCTTT.